The 14 T cell receptor beta chains below all came from one sample that was sequenced in a study of CD8 T cells in ankylosing spondylitis. The study, taken as a whole, reports: Blood from ankylosing spondylitis patients appeared to carry a characteristic roughly 8-variant TCR beta motif.

The antigens for these receptors are not known. MiXCR was run by TCRdb on the 5' RACE reads, yielding one entry per CDR3 protein. The table includes about 540,000 distinct CDR3 sequences, about 13% detected once. Specimen: blood, either unsorted or a sorted T cell fraction (not recorded which). The source is a male donor with ankylosing spondylitis.

J is TRBJ2-3 and V is TRBV9, with 10 bases matching TRBD2. The germline CDR1 and CDR2 sequences are SGDLS and YYNGEE. Germline trimming cut 2 bases from V and 0 bases from J; bases unmatched to any gene: 3. The CDR3 is 16 residues long. The CDR3 region is CASSVTSGTSTDTQYF. CDR3 DNA: TGTGCCAGCAGCGTCACTAGCGGGACTAGCACAGATACGCAGTATTTT. The full variable domain, in which reference TRBV9 and TRBJ2-3 provide the parts outside the CDR3, is DSGVTQTPKHLITATGQRVTLRCSPRSGDLSVYWYQQSLDQGLQFLIQYYNGEERAKGNILERFSAQQFPDLHSELNLSSLELGDSALYFCASSVTSGTSTDTQYFGPGTRLTVL.

This clonotype occurred many times. The chain links TRBV7-2 to TRBJ2-1; the D gene is possibly TRBD1 (5 bases). Germline V CDR1 and CDR2: SGHTA, FQGNSA. The CDR3 contains 17 residues. V lost 1 base and J lost 0, with 13 bases in between. CDR3 sequence reads: CASSLVIGASSYNEQFF. The DNA for the CDR3 is TGTGCCAGCAGCTTAGTAATAGGGGCTAGCTCCTACAATGAGCAGTTCTTC.

This clonotype was seen a handful of times. The rearrangement links TRBV7-9 to TRBJ1-5; no clear D gene. V gave up 8 bases and J gave up 1 base, with 9 bases separating them. The CDR3 loop spans 13 amino acids. Per germline, CDR1 SEHNR and CDR2 FQNEAQ (reference sequence). DNA for the CDR3: TGTGCCAGCCAACCGGCGAGCAATCAGCCCCAGCATTTT. Residues: CASQPASNQPQHF.

V is TRBV6-2 or TRBV6-3 and J is TRBJ2-7; D is tentatively TRBD1 or TRBD2 (5 bases each). Trimming left V 2 bases short and J 11 bases short, with 16 bases between. The CDR3 sequence is 13 residues long. The germline V gene encodes CDR1 MNHEY and CDR2 SVGEGT. CDR3 in amino acids: CASSYTETRGEYF. CDR3 in DNA: TGTGCCAGCAGTTACACAGAAACCCGAGGGGAGTACTTC.

This clonotype was recorded a few times. V and J are TRBV5-1 and TRBJ2-3; D unclear. CDR3 length: 14 amino acids. Germline V CDR1 and CDR2: SGHRS, YFSETQ. V lost 0 bases and J 5 bases, leaving 10 bases between the germline ends. The CDR3 is CASSLGVLGDTQYF. DNA for the CDR3: TGCGCCAGCAGCTTGGGCGTCCTTGGAGATACGCAGTATTTT.

This clonotype was seen a handful of times. The rearrangement uses TRBV20-1 and TRBJ2-1; 10 positions match TRBD2. V lost 5 bases and J lost 5; bases outside the gene matches: 12. Germline V gene data show CDR1 as DFQATT and CDR2 as SNEGSKA (reference sequence). This CDR3 has 16 residues. CDR3 DNA: TGCAGTGCTGAGAGCGGGAGGGCCGGGTTGGACAATGAGCAGTTCTTC. This gives the protein CSAESGRAGLDNEQFF.

The chain links TRBV7-2 to TRBJ2-1; TRBD2 agrees at 8 bases. The CDR3 length is 14 residues. The V segment lost 4 bases and the J segment 8 bases; nucleotides outside the gene matches: 7. From germline, CDR1 is SGHTA and CDR2 FQGNSA. The CDR3 region is CASSSGTSQHEQFF. In DNA, the CDR3 is TGTGCCAGCAGCTCCGGGACTAGTCAGCATGAGCAGTTCTTC.

The chain joins TRBV3-1 to TRBJ1-3; the D is unclear. Trimming removed 3 bases at V and 4 bases at J, with 10 bases between. Germline assignment: CDR1 LGHDT and CDR2 YNNKEL (reference sequence). The CDR3 totals 14 residues. The CDR3: CASSQNQNGNTIYF. The CDR3 DNA reads TGTGCCAGCAGCCAGAATCAGAACGGAAACACCATATATTTT.

The table lists this clonotype with a few counts. V and J are TRBV5-1 and TRBJ2-4, with 9 positions matching TRBD2. The CDR3 has 19 amino acids. Germline trimming cut 1 base from V and 3 bases from J; bases unmatched to any gene: 14. Germline loops: CDR1 SGHRS, CDR2 YFSETQ. The CDR3 region is CASSLLFAGGPRVKNIQYF. Written as DNA, the CDR3 is TGCGCCAGCAGCTTGTTATTCGCGGGAGGGCCTCGGGTCAAAAACATTCAGTACTTC.

This rearrangement joins TRBV7-2 to TRBJ2-7; 8 positions agree with TRBD1. Germline values: CDR1 SGHTA, CDR2 FQGNSA. The CDR3 is 14 amino acids. Trimming at V came to 2 bases and at J to 3 bases, leaving 3 bases not matched to a gene. This CDR3 is CASSLRTGFYEQYV. The CDR3 DNA sequence: TGTGCCAGCAGCTTAAGGACAGGGTTCTACGAGCAGTACGTC.

This clonotype was counted only a few times. The chain couples TRBV2 to TRBJ2-7; 7 nucleotides agree with TRBD1. The CDR3 runs 12 residues. V was pared by 5 bases and J by 6 bases, with 4 bases of the junction left unmatched. Germline lookup yields CDR1 SNHLY and CDR2 FYNNEI. For the CDR3, the DNA is TGTGCCAGCAGTAGAACAGGGGTCGAGCAGTACGTC. It codes for CASSRTGVEQYV.

This CDR3 is CSVAAPMNTGELFF. The CDR3 coding sequence is TGCAGCGTTGCTGCCCCTATGAACACCGGGGAGCTGTTTTTT. J is TRBJ2-2 and V is TRBV29-1; D unclear. Germline V lookup: CDR1 SQVTM, CDR2 ANQGSEA. CDR3 length equals 14 residues. The V and J ends lost 4 bases and 1 base respectively, with 10 bases between them.

This clonotype was recorded many times. This chain connects TRBV12-3 or TRBV12-4 to TRBJ1-4; unclear D gene. This CDR3 is 14 amino acids long. Trimming cost V 6 bases and J 6 bases, with 14 bases left between them. The CDR3 sequence: CASSYVPLDEKLFF. The DNA for the CDR3 is TGTGCCAGCAGCTACGTACCCCTCGATGAAAAACTGTTTTTT.

This clonotype has only a few counts. The chain's CDR3 is CASSPQGLRLFF. The CDR3 DNA reads as TGTGCCAGCAGTCCTCAGGGCTTGAGGCTGTTTTTT. The chain has TRBV6-6 and TRBJ2-2, with a possible D match to TRBD1 (5 bases). The V end lost 5 bases, the J end lost 13 bases, and 14 bases lay between the germline ends. In germline, CDR1 is MNHNY, CDR2 SVGAGI (reference sequence). The CDR3 runs to 12 residues.